This T cell receptor (beta chain) was identified during a study of CD8 T cells in Susac syndrome. TCR beta was sequenced from blood CD8+ and CD4+ T cells. Negative isolation yielded CD4+ and CD8+ T cells, and FACS enriched TEMRA cells. RNA totalling roughly 0.45 to 1 ug underwent reverse transcription with random hexamers. TCR beta CDR3 was amplified by immunoSEQ multiplex PCR. This amplification extended across 54 Vbeta and 13 Jbeta segments. A single record per CDR3 protein comes from TCRdb applying MiXCR to the immunoSEQ multiplex PCR reads. Altogether 40,000 to 60,000 distinct CDR3 sequences are present, 93% being singletons, with the ten largest covering roughly 0.5%. The CDR3 has 16 residues. From germline, CDR1 is SNHLY and CDR2 FYNNEI. V lost 7 bases, J lost 0 bases, and 16 bases lay in between.

Sequenced material: CD8+ T cells from PBMCs. The source is a human donor with multiple sclerosis. The V gene is TRBV2, the J gene TRBJ1-5; D is perhaps TRBD1 (5 bases). Here the CDR3 reads CASTEGSRRSNQPQHF. DNA of the CDR3: TGTGCCAGCACCGAGGGGAGTCGGCGTAGCAATCAGCCCCAGCATTTT.